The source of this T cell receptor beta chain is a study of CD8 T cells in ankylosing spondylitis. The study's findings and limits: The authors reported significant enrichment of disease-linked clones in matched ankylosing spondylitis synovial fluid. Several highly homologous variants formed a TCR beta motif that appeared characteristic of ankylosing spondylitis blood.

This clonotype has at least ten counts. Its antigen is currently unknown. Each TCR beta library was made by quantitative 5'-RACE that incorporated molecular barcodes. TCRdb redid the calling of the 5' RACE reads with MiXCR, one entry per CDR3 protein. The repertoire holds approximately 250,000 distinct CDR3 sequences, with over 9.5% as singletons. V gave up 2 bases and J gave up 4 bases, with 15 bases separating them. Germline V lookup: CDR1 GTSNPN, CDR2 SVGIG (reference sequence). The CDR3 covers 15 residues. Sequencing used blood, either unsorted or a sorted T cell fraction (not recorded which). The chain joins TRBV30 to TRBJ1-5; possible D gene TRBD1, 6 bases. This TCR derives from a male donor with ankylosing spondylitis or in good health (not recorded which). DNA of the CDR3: TGTGCCTGGAGTCTAACAGGGACCCTAAATCAGCCCCAGCATTTT. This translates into CAWSLTGTLNQPQHF.